The 22 T cell receptor beta chains below all came from one sample that was sequenced in a study of blood T cell repertoires in COVID-19. TCRdb keeps only in-frame clones here, not all; method: immunoSEQ multiplex PCR. Counted here are 110,000 or so clones, 75% to 90% occurring once; the ten biggest clones make up 18%. The material sequenced was peripheral blood. The receptors were gathered from a woman aged 55-69 years with acute or convalescent COVID-19.

This chain links TRBV5-4 with TRBJ2-3; 8 positions match TRBD2. CDR1 is SGHNT and CDR2 is YYREEE in the germline V gene (reference sequence). Trimming took 0 bases from V and 2 from J; bases not matched to a gene: 5. The CDR3 length is 16 residues. The CDR3: CASSLGAGGDTDTQYF. The CDR3 DNA is TGTGCCAGCAGCTTGGGTGCGGGGGGTGACACAGATACGCAGTATTTT.

The chain joins TRBV7-8 to TRBJ2-2, with 10 bases identical to TRBD1. Germline V gives CDR1 SGHVS, CDR2 FQNEAQ. The CDR3 extends over 16 amino acids. J gave up 6 bases and V 4 bases, and 8 bases lay outside the gene matches. The CDR3 loop is CASSSRQGALSGELFF. CDR3 in DNA: TGTGCCAGCAGCTCGAGACAGGGGGCTTTGTCCGGGGAGCTGTTTTTT.

CDR3 sequence: CASSPLTYEQYF. CDR3 coding DNA: TGTGCCAGCTCACCACTTACCTACGAGCAGTACTTC. The chain is built from TRBV18 and TRBJ2-7; no firm D call. This CDR3 region has 12 residues. Trimming stripped 1 base from V and 2 bases from J, with 3 bases between. Germline V gene lookup returns CDR1 KGHSH and CDR2 LQKENI.

This clone has just one count. The V gene is TRBV2, the J gene TRBJ2-4; 8 nucleotides align to TRBD2. Per the germline V gene, CDR1 is SNHLY and CDR2 is FYNNEI. V lost 6 bases, J lost 16 bases, and 11 bases stayed unmatched. The CDR3 sequence is 12 residues long. The CDR3 region is CASRGPGLVVYF. In DNA, the CDR3 is TGTGCCAGCAGAGGGCCGGGACTAGTCGTTTACTTC. The full variable domain, in which reference TRBV2 and TRBJ2-4 provide the parts outside the CDR3, is EPEVTQTPSHQVTQMGQEVILRCVPISNHLYFYWYRQILGQKVEFLVSFYNNEISEKSEIFDDQFSVERPDGSNFTLKIRSTKLEDSAMYFCASRGPGLVVYFGAGTRLSVL.

The CDR3 DNA reads as TGTGCCAGCAGCCAAGTTCGGGTTAACCAGGGCACTGAAGCTTTCTTT. This encodes CASSQVRVNQGTEAFF. V and J are TRBV3-1 (or the pseudogene TRBV3-2) and TRBJ1-1; the D gene is possibly TRBD1 (5 bases). With 1 base removed from V and 4 bases from J, the gap between germline ends came to 16 bases. This CDR3 spans 16 amino acids. CDR1 and CDR2 from the germline V gene are LGHDT and YNNKEL (reference sequence).

CDR3 sequence (DNA): TGCGCCAGCAGCCAAGCGAGGAATCAGCCCCAGCATTTT. Protein: CASSQARNQPQHF. The chain carries TRBV4-3 and TRBJ1-5; D not certain. Germline values: CDR1 LGHNA, CDR2 YSLEER. Trimming took 1 base from V and 4 from J, leaving 5 bases between them. This CDR3 is 13 amino acids long.

This chain connects TRBV30 to TRBJ1-2; D not resolved. V gave up 1 base and J gave up 7 bases, with 13 bases separating them. The CDR3 runs 13 residues. Germline V gene sequence: CDR1 GTSNPN, CDR2 SVGIG (reference sequence). The CDR3 sequence is CAWSGDAHSGYTF. In DNA form, the CDR3 reads TGTGCCTGGAGTGGCGATGCGCACTCTGGCTACACCTTC.

This chain links TRBV9 with TRBJ2-3, with a weak D call TRBD1 (6 bases). CDR1 and CDR2 (germline): SGDLS, YYNGEE. Trimming stripped 2 bases from V and 0 bases from J, with 10 bases between. The CDR3 contains 15 residues. The CDR3 DNA sequence: TGTGCCAGCAGCGTCAGGGGCTGGAGCACAGATACGCAGTATTTT. Its protein product is CASSVRGWSTDTQYF.

This clone was observed a single time. This chain links TRBV3-1 (or the pseudogene TRBV3-2) with TRBJ1-4; TRBD1 is a possible D gene (5 bases). This CDR3 spans 14 amino acids. Trimming pared 8 bases from V and 8 bases from J, leaving 18 bases between. The V gene's germline CDR1 is LGHDT and CDR2 YNNKEL (reference sequence). The CDR3 loop is CASQSAMGQEKLFF. The DNA for the CDR3 is TGTGCCAGCCAAAGCGCGATGGGGCAAGAAAAACTGTTTTTT.

The J gene is TRBJ2-7, the V gene TRBV5-5, with 7 bases identical to TRBD1. The CDR3 length is 14 residues. CDR1 is SGHKS, CDR2 YYEKEE, per germline (reference sequence). J lost 2 bases, V lost 1 base, and 3 bases had no gene match. CDR3 sequence: CASSLFGTAYEQYF. CDR3 nucleotides: TGTGCCAGCAGCTTGTTTGGGACAGCCTACGAGCAGTACTTC. Full variable domain (remainder filled in from reference TRBV5-5 and TRBJ2-7): DAGVTQSPTHLIKTRGQQVTLRCSPISGHKSVSWYQQVLGQGPQFIFQYYEKEERGRGNFPDRFSARQFPNYSSELNVNALLLGDSALYLCASSLFGTAYEQYFGPGTRLTVT.

This clone was observed a handful of times. This chain connects TRBV18 to TRBJ1-1; D might be TRBD1 (5 bases). The CDR3 is made up of 13 amino acids. V lost 4 bases and J lost 8, with 14 bases in between. Germline values: CDR1 KGHSH, CDR2 LQKENI. The CDR3 DNA sequence: TGTGCCAGCTCACAAGGGGCGGGGGACGAAGCTTTCTTT. This translates into CASSQGAGDEAFF.

V usage is TRBV15 and J usage is TRBJ1-2; D remains unclear. Germline values: CDR1 LNHNV, CDR2 YYDKDF (reference sequence). The CDR3 covers 15 residues. The V gene lost 0 bases and the J gene lost 7 bases, with 15 bases spanning the gap. The CDR3 protein is CATSRDWNGGSGYTF. DNA of the CDR3: TGTGCCACCAGCAGAGATTGGAACGGAGGCTCTGGCTACACCTTC.

The genes are TRBV6-5 and TRBJ2-7, with D perhaps matching TRBD2 (6 bases). The CDR3 length is 14 residues. V lost 4 bases and J 2 bases, leaving 12 bases between the germline ends. Germline V gives CDR1 MNHEY, CDR2 SVGAGI. The CDR3 loop reads CASSLAGSAYEQYF. The CDR3 DNA reads TGTGCCAGCAGTTTGGCGGGGTCCGCCTACGAGCAGTACTTC.

The chain uses TRBV5-1 and TRBJ1-6; no clear D. Germline CDR1 SGHRS, CDR2 YFSETQ. V was shortened by 0 bases and J by 14 bases, with 9 bases between the two germline ends. The CDR3 length is 12 residues. The CDR3 coding sequence is TGCGCCAGCAGCTTGGATGGGAGGGCCCTCCACTTT. It translates to CASSLDGRALHF.

This clone was observed once. This sequence joins TRBV29-1 and TRBJ2-7; D may be TRBD1 (6 bases). The CDR3 covers 15 residues. The ends were cut back, 5 bases at V and 1 base at J, with 18 bases in the middle. The V gene's germline CDR1 is SQVTM and CDR2 ANQGSEA. The CDR3 is CSVSTTGLASYEQYF. CDR3 DNA sequence: TGCAGCGTTAGCACCACAGGGTTGGCTTCCTACGAGCAGTACTTC.

The rearrangement joins TRBV3-1 (or the pseudogene TRBV3-2) to TRBJ1-6; 9 positions agree with TRBD1. The CDR3 extends over 14 amino acids. V was clipped by 5 bases and J by 7 bases; unmatched bases: 3. CDR1 is LGHDT, CDR2 YNNKEL, per germline (reference sequence). CDR3 in DNA: TGTGCCAGCAGCTTCGGACAGGGGAATTCACCCCTCCACTTT. This codes for CASSFGQGNSPLHF.

V is TRBV6-2 or TRBV6-3 and J is TRBJ2-7; 14 nucleotides match TRBD2. Germline loops: CDR1 MNHEY, CDR2 SVGEGT. This CDR3 comprises 19 residues. The V and J ends lost 5 bases and 2 bases, in that order; junction bases with no gene match: 14. For the CDR3, the DNA is TGTGCCAGCAGTAGCCCGGGACTAGCGGGAGAGTCGTCCCCCTACGAGCAGTACTTC. As protein: CASSSPGLAGESSPYEQYF.

The chain employs TRBV27 and TRBJ2-3; 9 bases map to TRBD2. CDR3 length equals 17 residues. The germline gives CDR1 MNHEY, CDR2 SMNVEV (reference sequence). The J segment lost 2 bases and the V segment lost 3 bases, leaving 9 bases of the junction unmatched. The CDR3 loop reads CASSFTGLASVTDTQYF. The CDR3 DNA follows: TGTGCCAGCAGTTTCACGGGACTAGCATCCGTCACAGATACGCAGTATTTT.

V is TRBV27 and J is TRBJ1-2; D is possibly TRBD1 (6 bases). V was trimmed by 3 bases and J by 6 bases, leaving 11 bases between them. CDR1 is MNHEY and CDR2 is SMNVEV in the germline V gene (reference sequence). CDR3 length: 13 residues. Here the CDR3 reads CASSFGQGNGYTF. For the CDR3, the DNA is TGTGCCAGCAGTTTTGGGCAGGGGAATGGCTACACCTTC.

This chain connects TRBV19 to TRBJ2-3; 7 bases agree with TRBD2. Germline loops: CDR1 LNHDA, CDR2 SQIVND (reference sequence). The CDR3 runs to 17 residues. After removal of 3 bases from V and 3 bases from J, the junction contained 12 bases not matched to a gene. The CDR3 DNA is TGTGCCAGTAGTATTGGACTAGAGTGGGTGAAAACAGATACGCAGTATTTT. It yields the protein CASSIGLEWVKTDTQYF.

V gene TRBV5-4 combines with J gene TRBJ1-4; a weak D match, TRBD1 (6 bases). V lost 0 bases, J lost 8 bases, and 11 bases lay in between. Germline CDR1 SGHNT, CDR2 YYREEE (reference sequence). CDR3 length equals 14 residues. CDR3 sequence: CASSLAGAGEKLFF. The CDR3 DNA sequence: TGTGCCAGCAGCTTGGCAGGGGCAGGGGAAAAACTGTTTTTT.

The chain employs TRBV2 and TRBJ2-7; 7 bases line up with TRBD1. The CDR3 is 14 amino acids. V lost 7 bases to trimming and J lost 5 bases; unmatched junction nucleotides: 11. Germline V gene lookup returns CDR1 SNHLY and CDR2 FYNNEI. In nucleotides, the CDR3 is TGTGCCAGCAACCTAGCCGACAGGGTTAACGAGCAGTACTTC. Translating it yields CASNLADRVNEQYF.